These T cell receptor beta chains were read from a single sample in a study of shared clonotypes between healthy human individuals. Libraries were prepared by immunoSEQ multiplex PCR; TCRdb keeps only in-frame clonotypes and omits some of them. The sample carries 2 million to 3 million clones, 93% recorded once. Sequenced material: naive CD4+ T cells from PBMCs. These receptors were collected from a man aged 18 to 29 in good health. Some clones in this sample may be carry-over from other donors' samples. Both conserved end residues are part of each CDR3. D genes are given only for firm matches. Size tells how often a clone was seen (once, few, many) or the class of an expanded clone, and some rows leave it out.

j_call d_call clone_size v_call cdr3_aa cdr3_nt
TRBJ1-3 . . TRBV4-1 CASSQEKGHDTIYF TGCGCCAGCAGCCAAGAAAAGGGACATGACACCATATATTTT
TRBJ1-1 . . TRBV7-2 CASSLRGTGRNEAFF TGTGCCAGCAGCTTAAGGGGGACCGGCCGTAATGAAGCTTTCTTT
TRBJ2-7 . . TRBV2 CASIERGSSYEQYF TGTGCCAGCATTGAAAGGGGGAGCTCCTACGAGCAGTACTTC
TRBJ2-7 . . TRBV7-9 CASSPQGKPYEQYF TGTGCCAGCAGCCCCCAGGGGAAGCCCTACGAGCAGTACTTC
TRBJ2-2 . . TRBV5-8 CASSSRGAGGGELFF TGTGCCAGCAGCTCACGGGGGGCTGGAGGCGGGGAGCTGTTTTTT
TRBJ2-7 TRBD2 . TRBV19 CASSIRGLAGGSVYEQYF TGTGCCAGTAGTATCCGGGGACTAGCGGGAGGGTCGGTCTACGAGCAGTACTTC
TRBJ1-1 TRBD1 once TRBV7-6 CASSPGTGGGEAFF TGTGCCAGCAGCCCGGGGACAGGGGGCGGTGAAGCTTTCTTT
TRBJ2-7 TRBD2 . TRBV9 CASSPRGVTSYEQYF TGTGCCAGCAGCCCCCGGGGGGTTACCTCCTACGAGCAGTACTTC
TRBJ2-5 TRBD2 . TRBV5-1 CASSLEPSGRETQYF TGCGCCAGCAGCTTGGAGCCTAGCGGGAGAGAGACCCAGTACTTC
TRBJ1-3 . once TRBV5-1 CASSLTAYGNTIYF TGCGCCAGCAGCTTGACCGCTTATGGAAACACCATATATTTT
TRBJ2-7 TRBD2 . TRBV5-4 CASSTAASGYSYEQYF TGTGCCAGCAGTACCGCGGCTAGCGGCTACTCCTACGAGCAGTACTTC
TRBJ1-1 . . TRBV19 CASTGTGGRWTEAFF TGTGCCAGTACGGGGACGGGAGGCCGTTGGACTGAAGCTTTCTTT
TRBJ2-7 . . TRBV27 CASSFKGQNYEQYF TGTGCCAGCAGTTTTAAGGGACAAAACTACGAGCAGTACTTC
TRBJ2-7 TRBD1 . TRBV27 CASSFLRTGSYEQYF TGTGCCAGCAGTTTCCTCCGGACAGGCTCCTACGAGCAGTACTTC
TRBJ1-6 . . TRBV7-9 CASSELYSPLHF TGTGCCAGCAGCGAGCTCTATTCACCCCTCCACTTT
TRBJ2-7 TRBD1 . TRBV7-9 CASVRTGTSYEQYF TGTGCCAGCGTACGGACAGGGACATCCTACGAGCAGTACTTC
TRBJ1-1 . . TRBV6-6 CASSYSGTVNTEAFF TGTGCCAGCAGTTACTCCGGGACGGTGAACACTGAAGCTTTCTTT
TRBJ1-5 . . TRBV6-1 CASSEGVRGYLSNQPQHF TGTGCCAGCAGTGAAGGAGTCAGGGGCTACCTTAGCAATCAGCCCCAGCATTTT
TRBJ1-3 . once TRBV5-1 CASSLGSGADGDTIYF TGCGCCAGCAGCTTGGGGTCGGGAGCGGATGGAGACACCATATATTTT
TRBJ2-7 . . TRBV6-1 CASSEAGPYEQYF TGTGCCAGCAGCGAAGCGGGTCCATACGAGCAGTACTTC
TRBJ2-3 . . TRBV9 CASSVPPNTDTQYF TGTGCCAGCAGCGTCCCCCCCAACACAGATACGCAGTATTTT
TRBJ2-7 TRBD1 . TRBV30 CAWVRGPREQYF TGTGCCTGGGTCAGGGGGCCGAGGGAGCAGTACTTC
TRBJ2-3 TRBD1 . TRBV6-1 CASSFRDSRTDTQYF TGTGCCAGCAGTTTCCGGGACAGCCGCACAGATACGCAGTATTTT
TRBJ1-2 . . TRBV6-1 CASSESGQWFYGYTF TGTGCCAGCAGTGAATCTGGGCAGTGGTTCTATGGCTACACCTTC
TRBJ1-1 TRBD1 few TRBV10-1 CASSTGAMNTEAFF TGCGCCAGCAGCACAGGGGCCATGAACACTGAAGCTTTCTTT
TRBJ2-7 TRBD2 . TRBV4-3 CASSQGLRTSGYEQYF TGCGCCAGCAGCCAAGGCCTGCGGACTAGTGGGTACGAGCAGTACTTC
TRBJ2-5 TRBD1 . TRBV6-1 CASCPGTGLETQYF TGTGCCAGCTGCCCCGGGACAGGGTTAGAGACCCAGTACTTC
TRBJ1-2 TRBD1 . TRBV4-2 CASSQEKQGYGYTF TGTGCCAGCAGCCAAGAGAAACAGGGGTATGGCTACACCTTC
TRBJ2-5 . . TRBV5-1 CASSPTLQGQETQYF TGCGCCAGCAGCCCCACACTACAGGGCCAAGAGACCCAGTACTTC
TRBJ2-5 TRBD1 . TRBV2 CASRSRTGTLTETQYF TGTGCCAGCAGGAGCCGGACAGGCACTCTTACAGAGACCCAGTACTTC
TRBJ1-1 . . TRBV10-3 CAARGGGTEAFF TGTGCCGCGAGGGGGGGTGGGACTGAAGCTTTCTTT
TRBJ2-1 . . TRBV11-2 CASSLLFRESPNEQFF TGTGCCAGCAGCCTCCTATTTCGGGAGTCCCCCAATGAGCAGTTCTTC
TRBJ2-7 TRBD2 . TRBV27 CASSLVSGTRNEQYF TGTGCCAGCAGTTTAGTTAGCGGGACTAGAAACGAGCAGTACTTC
TRBJ1-1 . . TRBV2 CASSAGGVTEAFF TGTGCCAGCAGTGCGGGAGGGGTTACTGAAGCTTTCTTT
TRBJ1-5 . . TRBV6-5 CASRRYQGSNQPQHF TGTGCCAGCAGACGCTATCAGGGTAGTAATCAGCCCCAGCATTTT
TRBJ2-7 TRBD1 once TRBV5-1 CASGLQGAGNEQYF TGCGCCAGCGGACTGCAGGGGGCTGGGAACGAGCAGTACTTC
TRBJ1-2 TRBD1 . TRBV11-2 CASSQLQGAGGYTF TGTGCCAGCAGCCAATTGCAGGGGGCGGGTGGCTACACCTTC
TRBJ1-1 . . TRBV6-1 CASSDFQGSTEAFF TGTGCCAGCAGTGACTTCCAGGGGAGCACTGAAGCTTTCTTT
TRBJ2-5 . . TRBV29-1 CSVKHWETQYF TGCAGCGTCAAACACTGGGAGACCCAGTACTTC
TRBJ1-3 . . TRBV25-1 CASGPLAGNTIYF TGTGCCAGCGGGCCTTTAGCTGGAAACACCATATATTTT
TRBJ2-3 TRBD1 . TRBV15 CATSRLRTGGPDTQYF TGTGCCACCAGCAGACTAAGAACAGGGGGCCCAGATACGCAGTATTTT
TRBJ2-1 TRBD2 once TRBV4-3 CASSRETGRELGYEQFF TGCGCCAGCAGCCGAGAAACGGGGCGGGAGCTTGGCTATGAGCAGTTCTTC
TRBJ1-2 . . TRBV19 CASREAGQSYGYTF TGTGCCAGTCGCGAGGCGGGCCAGAGCTATGGCTACACCTTC
TRBJ2-1 . . TRBV7-8 CASSLAYTSSSYNEQFF TGTGCCAGCAGCTTAGCGTATACCTCTAGCTCCTACAATGAGCAGTTCTTC
TRBJ1-3 . . TRBV6-1 CASIGHSGNTIYF TGTGCCAGCATAGGACACAGTGGAAACACCATATATTTT
TRBJ1-4 . . TRBV18 CASSLDLLEKLFF TGTGCCAGCTCACTGGACTTACTTGAAAAACTGTTTTTT
TRBJ2-7 TRBD2 once TRBV6-6 CASSYSTSGGYEQYF TGTGCCAGCAGTTACTCGACTAGCGGGGGCTACGAGCAGTACTTC
TRBJ2-3 . . TRBV7-3 CASSYRTDTQYF TGTGCCAGCAGCTACCGCACAGATACGCAGTATTTT
TRBJ1-2 . . TRBV19 CASRAYDYGYTF TGTGCCAGTAGAGCTTACGACTATGGCTACACCTTC
TRBJ1-1 . . TRBV5-5 CASRATGRPTDTEAFF TGTGCCAGCAGGGCGACAGGACGACCTACGGACACTGAAGCTTTCTTT